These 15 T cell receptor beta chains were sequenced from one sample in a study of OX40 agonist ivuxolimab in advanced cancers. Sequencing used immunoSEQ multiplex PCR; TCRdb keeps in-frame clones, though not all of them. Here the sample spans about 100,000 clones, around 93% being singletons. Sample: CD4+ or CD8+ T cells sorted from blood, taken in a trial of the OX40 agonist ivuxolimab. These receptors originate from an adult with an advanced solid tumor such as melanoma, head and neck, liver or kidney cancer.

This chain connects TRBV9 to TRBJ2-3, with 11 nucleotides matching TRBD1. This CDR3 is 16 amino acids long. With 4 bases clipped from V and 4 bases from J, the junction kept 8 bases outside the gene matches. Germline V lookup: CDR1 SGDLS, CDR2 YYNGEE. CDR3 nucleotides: TGTGCCAGCAGCTATGGGACAGGGGGTGGCGCAGATACGCAGTATTTT. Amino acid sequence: CASSYGTGGGADTQYF.

CDR3 in DNA: TGTGCCAGCAGCGTCGGGACAGGGAAAAAACTGTTTTTT. Residues: CASSVGTGKKLFF. The chain has TRBV11-1 and TRBJ1-4; 9 bases match TRBD1. The CDR3 length is 13 residues. Germline trimming cut 5 bases from V and 9 bases from J; bases unmatched to any gene: 4. The germline CDR1 and CDR2 sequences are SGHAT and FQDESV (reference sequence).

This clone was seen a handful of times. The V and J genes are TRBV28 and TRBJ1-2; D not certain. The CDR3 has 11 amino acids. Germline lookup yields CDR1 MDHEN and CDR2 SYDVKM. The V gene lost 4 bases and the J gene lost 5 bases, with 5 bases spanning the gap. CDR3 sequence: CASSSGYGYTF. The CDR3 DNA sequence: TGTGCCAGCAGTTCCGGTTATGGCTACACCTTC.

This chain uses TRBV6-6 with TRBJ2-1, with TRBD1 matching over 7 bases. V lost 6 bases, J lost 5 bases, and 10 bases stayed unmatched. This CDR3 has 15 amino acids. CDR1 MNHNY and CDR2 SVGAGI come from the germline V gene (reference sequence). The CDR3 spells CASSQPGQRNNEQFF. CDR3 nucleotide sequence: TGTGCCAGCAGCCAACCGGGACAGCGAAACAATGAGCAGTTCTTC.

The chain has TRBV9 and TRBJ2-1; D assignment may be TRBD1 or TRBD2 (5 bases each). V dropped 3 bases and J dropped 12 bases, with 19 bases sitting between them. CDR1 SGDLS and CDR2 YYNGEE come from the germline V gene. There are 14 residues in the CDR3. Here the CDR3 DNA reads TGTGCCAGCAGCGAACATATCGAGGGGTCTGTGCAGTTCTTC. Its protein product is CASSEHIEGSVQFF.

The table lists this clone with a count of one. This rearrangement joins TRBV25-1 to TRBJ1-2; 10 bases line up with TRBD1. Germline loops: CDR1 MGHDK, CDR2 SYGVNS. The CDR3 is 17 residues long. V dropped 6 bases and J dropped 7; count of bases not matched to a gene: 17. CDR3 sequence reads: CASSIIEGRTGGPGYTF. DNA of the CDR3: TGTGCCAGCAGCATTATTGAGGGACGGACAGGGGGACCTGGCTACACCTTC.

CDR3 region: CASSPVQGDYEQYF. CDR3 nucleotides: TGTGCCAGCAGCCCCGTACAGGGAGACTACGAGCAGTACTTC. The rearrangement links TRBV7-2 to TRBJ2-7; perhaps TRBD1 as D (6 bases). Germline loops: CDR1 SGHTA, CDR2 FQGNSA. The CDR3 is made up of 14 amino acids. Trimming cost V 5 bases and J 3 bases, with 14 bases left between them.

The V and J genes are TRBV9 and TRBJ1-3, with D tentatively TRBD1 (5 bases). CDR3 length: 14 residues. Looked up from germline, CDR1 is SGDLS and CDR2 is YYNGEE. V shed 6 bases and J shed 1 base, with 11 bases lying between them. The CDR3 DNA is TGTGCCAGCACTAGCGGGGGTTCTGGAAACACCATATATTTT. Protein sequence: CASTSGGSGNTIYF.

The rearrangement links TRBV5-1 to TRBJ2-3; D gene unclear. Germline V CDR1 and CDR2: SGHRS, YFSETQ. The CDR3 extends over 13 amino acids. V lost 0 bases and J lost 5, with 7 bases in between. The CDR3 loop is CASSLAFGDTQYF. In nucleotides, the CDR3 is TGCGCCAGCAGCTTGGCCTTTGGAGATACGCAGTATTTT.

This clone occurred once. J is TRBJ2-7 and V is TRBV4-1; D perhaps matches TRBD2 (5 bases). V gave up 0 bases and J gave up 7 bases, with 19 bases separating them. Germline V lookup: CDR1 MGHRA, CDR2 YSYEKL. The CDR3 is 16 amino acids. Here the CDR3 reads CASSQDPSAGGREQYF. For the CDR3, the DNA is TGCGCCAGCAGCCAAGATCCCAGCGCAGGAGGTAGGGAGCAGTACTTC.

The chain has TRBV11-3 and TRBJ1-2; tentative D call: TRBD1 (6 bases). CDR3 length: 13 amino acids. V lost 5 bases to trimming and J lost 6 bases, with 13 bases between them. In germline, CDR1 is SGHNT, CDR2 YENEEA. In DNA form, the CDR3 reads TGTGCCAGCAGCCGTAGACAGGCGGATGGCTACACCTTC. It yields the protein CASSRRQADGYTF.

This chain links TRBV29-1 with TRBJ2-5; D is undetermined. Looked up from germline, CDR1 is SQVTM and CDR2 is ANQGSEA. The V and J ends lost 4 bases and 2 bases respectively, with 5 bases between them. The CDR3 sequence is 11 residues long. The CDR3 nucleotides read TGCAGCGTTGGACAACAAGAGACCCAGTACTTC. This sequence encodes CSVGQQETQYF.

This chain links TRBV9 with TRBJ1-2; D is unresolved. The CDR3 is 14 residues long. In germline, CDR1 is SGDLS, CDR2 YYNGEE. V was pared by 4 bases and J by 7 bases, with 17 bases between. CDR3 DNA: TGTGCCAGCAGCCCCCGGGTCGACGGGGTTGGCTACACCTTC. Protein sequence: CASSPRVDGVGYTF.

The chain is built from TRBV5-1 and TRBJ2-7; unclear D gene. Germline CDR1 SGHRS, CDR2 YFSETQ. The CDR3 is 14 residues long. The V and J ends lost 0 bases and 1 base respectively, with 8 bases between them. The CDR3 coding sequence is TGCGCCAGCAGCTTGGCGGCTGGATCCTACGAGCAGTACTTC. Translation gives CASSLAAGSYEQYF.

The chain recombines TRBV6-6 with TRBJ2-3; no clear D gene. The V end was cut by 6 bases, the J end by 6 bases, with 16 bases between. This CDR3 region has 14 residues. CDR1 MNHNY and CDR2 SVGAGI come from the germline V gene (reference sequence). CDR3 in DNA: TGTGCCAGCAGGTACCCGGCCCGCCGGGATACGCAGTATTTT. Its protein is CASRYPARRDTQYF.